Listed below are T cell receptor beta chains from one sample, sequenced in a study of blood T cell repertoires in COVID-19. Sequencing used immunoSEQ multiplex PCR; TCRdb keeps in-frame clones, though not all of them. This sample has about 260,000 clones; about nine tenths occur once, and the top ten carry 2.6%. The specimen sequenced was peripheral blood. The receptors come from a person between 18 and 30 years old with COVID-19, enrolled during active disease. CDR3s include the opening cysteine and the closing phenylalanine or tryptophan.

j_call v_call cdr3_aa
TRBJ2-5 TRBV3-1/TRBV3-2 CASSQEYRGRSQETQYF
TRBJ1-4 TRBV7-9 CASSSSGGGTNEKLFF
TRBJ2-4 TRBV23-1 CASSRTRQNKNIQYF
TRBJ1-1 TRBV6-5 CASSYSGTGVTEAFF
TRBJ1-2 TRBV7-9 CASSTTGQTEGYTF
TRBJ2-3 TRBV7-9 CASSFSADTQYF
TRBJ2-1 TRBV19 CASSGTSTYNEQFF
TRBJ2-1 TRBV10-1 CASRDGTSGTNEQFF
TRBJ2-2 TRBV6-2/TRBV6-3 CASSYSDLLAGVGELFF
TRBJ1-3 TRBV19 CASSTPGTIYF
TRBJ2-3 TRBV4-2 CASSQEADTQYF
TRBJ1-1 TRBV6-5 CASIKTGITEAFF
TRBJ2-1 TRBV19 CASSIGTGVGREQFF
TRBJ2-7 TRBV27 CASSSGLAHYEQYF
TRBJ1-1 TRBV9 CASSVAGTGGRDTEAFF
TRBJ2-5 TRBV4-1 CASSQWASGNQETQYF
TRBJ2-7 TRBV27 CASSPRLAGGPSYEQYF
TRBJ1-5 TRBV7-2 CASSSGQPYSNQPQHF
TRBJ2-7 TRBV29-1 CSAVGGVGYEQYF
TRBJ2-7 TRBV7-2 CASSSQGYEQYF
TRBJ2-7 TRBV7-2 CASTPQGSGGTYEQYF
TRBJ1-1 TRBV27 CASSFGHLSEAFF
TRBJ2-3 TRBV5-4 CASSLGAGTDTQYF
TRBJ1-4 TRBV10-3 CAISEGVVDKLFF
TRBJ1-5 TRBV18 CASSPGGPQHF
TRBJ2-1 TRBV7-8 CASSLDSGSGNEQFF
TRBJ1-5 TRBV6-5 CASQPGGVWQPQHF
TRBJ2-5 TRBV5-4 CASSEIQGRQETQYF
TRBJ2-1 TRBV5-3 CARSGAGGNEQFF
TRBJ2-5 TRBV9 CASSLASGRVETQYF
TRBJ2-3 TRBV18 CASSPRLADADTQYF
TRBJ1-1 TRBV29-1 CSAAGGGNTEAFF
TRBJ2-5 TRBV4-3 CASSQATGGETQYF
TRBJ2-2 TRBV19 CASSKGDANTGELFF
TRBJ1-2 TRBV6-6 CASQQGNYGYTF
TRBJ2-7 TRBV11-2 CASSSLAVSSYEQYF
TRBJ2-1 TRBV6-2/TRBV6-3 CASSYWTSGRAVGVF
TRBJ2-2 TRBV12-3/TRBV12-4 CASSFRASGELFF
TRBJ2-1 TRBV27 CASSLSLAGASYNEQFF
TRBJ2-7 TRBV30 CAWTPGQGYEQYF
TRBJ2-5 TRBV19 CASSIGRGETQYF
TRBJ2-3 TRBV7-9 CASSLGGTATPSTDTQYF